This TCR beta chain was documented in a study of T cells after yellow fever vaccination. Background on the study: The fractions with low cell numbers were processed using SMART-Seq v4 Ultra Low Input.

One entry per CDR3 protein results from TCRdb running MiXCR on the 5' RACE reads. This repertoire shows hundreds of thousands of distinct CDR3 sequences, 9% to 15% found once; its top ten account for 15%. Only a few counts were recorded for this clonotype. Its target is not known. V trimming: 4 bases; J trimming: 5 bases; junction bases outside the gene matches: 17. The CDR3 consists of 18 residues. CDR1 is SGDLS, CDR2 YYNGEE, per germline. The study, taken as a whole, reports: The secondary response peaked faster, at day 5 versus 15, but was weaker. Reappearance after the booster was seen for most primary-vaccination clones, at around 95% CD4 and 75% to 90% CD8.

The input for sequencing was PBMCs, taken on the day of the yellow fever booster vaccination. The rearrangement uses TRBV9 and TRBJ2-7; 11 bases are a match to TRBD2. The source of this sequence is a man aged 25-45 years who received the YFV17D yellow fever vaccine. For the CDR3, the DNA is TGTGCCAGCAGCCCCTTCCCCGGGACTAGCGGTCCTATTGACGAGCAGTACTTC. It yields the protein CASSPFPGTSGPIDEQYF.